This T cell receptor beta chain was sequenced in a study of identical twins. Germline trimming cut 4 bases from V and 6 bases from J; bases unmatched to any gene: 2. There are 14 residues in the CDR3. Germline CDR1 and CDR2: LGHDT and YNNKEL (reference sequence). This clonotype was found a few times. TCRdb processed the 5' RACE reads anew with MiXCR; each CDR3 protein has one entry. The profile shows 1.5 million to 2 million distinct CDR3 sequences, roughly a third of them singletons. Every one of the donors was a healthy Caucasian. This chain links TRBV3-1 with TRBJ2-7; 14 bases fit TRBD2. The source material was cord blood. The origin of this receptor is a newborn girl in good health. CDR3 bases: TGTGCCAGCAGCCGACTAGCGGGGGGGCGCGAGCAGTACTTC. This codes for CASSRLAGGREQYF.